Many counts were recorded for the clone carrying this T cell receptor (beta chain). This CDR3 contains 14 residues. Germline V gives CDR1 SGHNT, CDR2 YENEEA. V was clipped by 5 bases and J by 4 bases, with 15 bases between them. The data were obtained in a study of T cells in Graves' hyperthyroidism and ophthalmopathy. The investigators amplified TCR beta CDR3 regions from RNA transcripts. First-round RT-PCR with HTBI primers amplified the TCR CDR3 region. TCRdb recomputed calls from the multiplex PCR reads with MiXCR, one row per CDR3 protein. The sample records around 300,000 distinct CDR3 sequences, about 14% being singletons.

Material: blood. This chain uses TRBV11-3 with TRBJ2-7; D is possibly TRBD1 or TRBD2 (5 bases each). This clonotype was sampled from a young woman with Graves' hyperthyroidism that later progressed to Graves' ophthalmopathy. As DNA, the CDR3 is TGTGCCAGCAGCCGGGCCAGGGACGGATACGAGCAGTACTTC. Translated, it gives CASSRARDGYEQYF.